Following are 4 T cell receptor beta chains from one sample sequenced in a study of sequential checkpoint blockade in melanoma. Clones were sequenced by immunoSEQ multiplex PCR, and TCRdb holds only the in-frame ones, with some missing. The repertoire includes 15,000 to 20,000 clones, 75% to 85% of them detected once, and about 39% sits in the top ten. The treatment is: randomized to nivolumab then ipilimumab (arm A) or the reverse (arm B). The material sequenced was CD8+ T cells sorted from blood (inferred from file names), taken from a patient given nivolumab and ipilimumab in sequence. Receptors were obtained from a human donor with melanoma.

This clone was counted between two and nine times. V gene TRBV7-9 combines with J gene TRBJ1-2; the D gene is possibly TRBD1 (6 bases). The ends were cut back, 11 bases at V and 5 bases at J, with 15 bases in the middle. This CDR3 is 12 amino acids long. Germline CDR1 SEHNR, CDR2 FQNEAQ (reference sequence). The CDR3 DNA follows: TGTGCCTTCCCGGGGGGGGCGTATGGCTACACCTTC. It translates to CAFPGGAYGYTF.

The rearrangement uses TRBV15 and TRBJ1-1; D remains ambiguous. The CDR3 length is 14 residues. V was pared by 4 bases and J by 1 base, with 10 bases between. Germline assignment: CDR1 LNHNV and CDR2 YYDKDF (reference sequence). The CDR3: CATSNKTPNTEAFF. The CDR3 coding sequence is TGTGCCACCAGCAACAAGACTCCGAACACTGAAGCTTTCTTT.

This clone was recorded once. The V and J genes are TRBV7-8 and TRBJ1-5; D may be TRBD1 (5 bases). The germline V gene has CDR1 SGHVS and CDR2 FQNEAQ. V shed 1 base and J shed 6 bases, with 10 bases lying between them. The CDR3 has 14 residues. DNA for the CDR3: TGTGCCAGCAGCTTAGGTGGGGCAGGTCAGCCCCAGCATTTT. This sequence encodes CASSLGGAGQPQHF.

The rearrangement joins TRBV6-6 to TRBJ1-5; D is perhaps TRBD1 (6 bases). Germline values: CDR1 MNHNY, CDR2 SVGAGI (reference sequence). The length of the CDR3 is 15 residues. Trimming stripped 5 bases from V and 6 bases from J, with 17 bases between. CDR3: CASSPLGGARQPQHF. CDR3 DNA sequence: TGTGCCAGCAGTCCCCTCGGGGGGGCTCGTCAGCCCCAGCATTTT.